A single sample is the source of the 12 T cell receptor beta chains below, sequenced in a study of PD-1 blockade in mismatch repair-deficient tumors. Measured with immunoSEQ multiplex PCR; TCRdb has only the in-frame clones, and not every one. The sample holds under 150,000 clones, about 90% seen once. This specimen was peripheral blood, taken almost 74 weeks after starting pembrolizumab. Receptor source: an adult with mismatch repair-deficient cancer.

The CDR3 region is CSARQGGAKSTDTQYF. The CDR3, as DNA: TGCAGCGCCCGACAGGGGGGGGCGAAAAGCACAGATACGCAGTATTTT. The chain combines TRBV29-1 with TRBJ2-3; 9 nucleotides line up with TRBD1. There are 16 residues in the CDR3. Germline-derived CDR1 and CDR2 are SQVTM and ANQGSEA. V shed 7 bases and J 0 bases; nucleotides not matched to a gene: 11.

The V call is TRBV19, the J call TRBJ2-1; D is undetermined. Germline CDR1 LNHDA, CDR2 SQIVND (reference sequence). V gave up 3 bases and J gave up 3 bases, with 6 bases separating them. The CDR3 extends over 13 amino acids. The CDR3 protein is CASSMVHYNEQFF. The DNA for the CDR3 is TGTGCCAGTAGTATGGTTCACTACAATGAGCAGTTCTTC.

The J gene is TRBJ2-3, the V gene TRBV29-1; D is possibly TRBD2 (6 bases). This CDR3 spans 15 amino acids. From germline, CDR1 is SQVTM and CDR2 ANQGSEA. Deletions cut 6 bases from V and 6 bases from J, with 22 bases between. CDR3 coding DNA: TGCAGCGTGGGGGGAGTCGGGACGGCCATGGATACGCAGTATTTT. This translates into CSVGGVGTAMDTQYF.

This sequence joins TRBV15 and TRBJ2-2; TRBD2 aligns across 7 bases. The CDR3 length is 16 residues. The V and J ends lost 0 bases and 6 bases, in that order; junction bases with no gene match: 7. The germline V gene encodes CDR1 LNHNV and CDR2 YYDKDF (reference sequence). The CDR3: CATSRDETSRSGELFF. In nucleotides, the CDR3 is TGTGCCACCAGCAGAGACGAGACTAGCAGGTCCGGGGAGCTGTTTTTT.

CDR3 in amino acids: CASSYGLADTLGELFF. For the CDR3, the DNA is TGTGCCAGCAGTTACGGACTAGCGGATACACTCGGGGAGCTGTTTTTT. The chain carries TRBV6-5 and TRBJ2-2, with 10 bases aligning to TRBD2. The CDR3 spans 16 residues. Germline V CDR1 and CDR2: MNHEY, SVGAGI. The V segment lost 2 bases and the J segment 7 bases; nucleotides outside the gene matches: 7.

This chain connects TRBV9 to TRBJ2-7; 8 positions agree with TRBD2. The CDR3 has 18 amino acids. Trimming removed 0 bases from V and 2 bases from J; junction bases left unmatched: 13. Germline CDR1 and CDR2: SGDLS and YYNGEE. The CDR3 DNA follows: TGTGCCAGCAGCGTAGCCCCGCTGGTTGTAGCGGGGCCCTACGAGCAGTACTTC. It translates to CASSVAPLVVAGPYEQYF. Combining the CDR3 with reference TRBV9 and TRBJ2-7 gives the whole variable domain DSGVTQTPKHLITATGQRVTLRCSPRSGDLSVYWYQQSLDQGLQFLIQYYNGEERAKGNILERFSAQQFPDLHSELNLSSLELGDSALYFCASSVAPLVVAGPYEQYFGPGTRLTVT.

This clone was detected ten times or more. The J gene is TRBJ1-3, the V gene TRBV7-9; TRBD1 agrees at 7 bases. Germline loops: CDR1 SEHNR, CDR2 FQNEAQ (reference sequence). J gave up 2 bases and V 0 bases, and 1 base lay outside the gene matches. This CDR3 spans 15 amino acids. CDR3 in amino acids: CASSLAGGAGNTIYF. CDR3 coding DNA: TGTGCCAGCAGCTTAGCAGGGGGCGCTGGAAACACCATATATTTT.

The chain uses TRBV10-2 and TRBJ2-1; either TRBD1 or TRBD2 may supply D (6 bases each). There are 15 residues in the CDR3. Trimming removed 9 bases from V and 7 bases from J, with 22 bases in between. The germline CDR1 and CDR2 sequences are WSHSY and SAAADI. CDR3 region: CASSDAWGAGNEQFF. In nucleotides, the CDR3 is TGCGCCAGTTCAGACGCGTGGGGGGCGGGGAATGAGCAGTTCTTC.

This clone was detected once. The chain uses TRBV27 and TRBJ2-5; D gene ambiguous. This CDR3 is 15 amino acids long. Trimming pared 4 bases from V and 5 bases from J, leaving 17 bases between. Per the germline V gene, CDR1 is MNHEY and CDR2 is SMNVEV (reference sequence). CDR3 sequence reads: CASSSLAWGFETQYF. The CDR3 DNA reads TGTGCCAGCAGTTCCCTTGCCTGGGGTTTCGAGACCCAGTACTTC.

This chain joins TRBV7-8 and TRBJ2-7; 7 nucleotides match TRBD1. The CDR3 spans 13 residues. Trimming took 3 bases from V and 6 from J; bases not matched to a gene: 5. Germline V gene lookup returns CDR1 SGHVS and CDR2 FQNEAQ. CDR3 residues: CASSFRQGGEQYF. In nucleotides, the CDR3 is TGTGCCAGCAGCTTCAGACAGGGCGGCGAGCAGTACTTC.

The CDR3 here is CASSLAGGVLFSYEQYF. The CDR3 bases are TGTGCCAGCAGCTTAGCTGGAGGGGTTCTCTTCTCCTACGAGCAGTACTTC. This sequence joins TRBV7-9 and TRBJ2-7; tentative D call: TRBD2 (6 bases). This CDR3 comprises 17 residues. Trimming removed 0 bases at V and 0 bases at J, with 15 bases between. Per germline, CDR1 SEHNR and CDR2 FQNEAQ (reference sequence).

The chain employs TRBV4-2 and TRBJ2-7, with 10 bases identical to TRBD1. This CDR3 comprises 14 residues. The germline V gene has CDR1 LGHNA and CDR2 YNFKEQ. V gave up 0 bases and J gave up 6 bases; unmatched junction bases: 2. The CDR3 sequence: CASSQETGGFEQYF. In nucleotides, the CDR3 is TGTGCCAGCAGCCAAGAGACAGGGGGCTTCGAGCAGTACTTC.